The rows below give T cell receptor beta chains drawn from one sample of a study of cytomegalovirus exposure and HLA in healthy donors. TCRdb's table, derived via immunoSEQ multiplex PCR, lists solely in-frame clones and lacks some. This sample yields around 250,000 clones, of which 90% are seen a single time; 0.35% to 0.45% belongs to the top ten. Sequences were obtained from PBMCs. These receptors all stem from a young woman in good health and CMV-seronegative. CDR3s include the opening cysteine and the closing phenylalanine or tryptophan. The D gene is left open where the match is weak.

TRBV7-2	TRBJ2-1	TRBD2	CASSSPRTSGGHNEQFF
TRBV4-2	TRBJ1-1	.	CASSQDLNTEAFF
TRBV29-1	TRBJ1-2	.	CSVVAGGHGYTF
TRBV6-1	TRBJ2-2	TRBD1	CASSGLTGVFTGELFF
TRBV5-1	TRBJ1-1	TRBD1	CASSITGGYTEAFF
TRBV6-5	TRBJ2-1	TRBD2	CASSPLAGGSNEQFF
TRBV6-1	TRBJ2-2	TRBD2	CASSEAGGGPGELFF
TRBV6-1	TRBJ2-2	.	CASAGLGGQPGELFF
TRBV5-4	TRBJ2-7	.	CASSFIDSRRYEQYF
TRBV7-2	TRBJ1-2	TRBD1	CASSTPGQGSTNYGYTF
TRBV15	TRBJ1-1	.	CATRRDLDTEAFF
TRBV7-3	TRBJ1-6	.	CASSLGGEVGSPLHF
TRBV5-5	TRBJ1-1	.	CASRYSTEQGSEAFF
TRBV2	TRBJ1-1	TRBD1	CASSPGTGGNTEAFF
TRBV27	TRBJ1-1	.	CASSLGARNTEAFF
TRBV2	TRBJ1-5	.	CASSERFRLAENQPQHF
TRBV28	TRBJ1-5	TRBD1	CASKRPLGTALRGNQPQHF
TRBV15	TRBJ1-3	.	CATQTGSGNTIYF
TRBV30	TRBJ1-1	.	CAWDWEMNTEAFF
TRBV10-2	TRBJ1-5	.	CASSRLGGDQPQHF
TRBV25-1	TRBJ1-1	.	CASSKGDTEAFF
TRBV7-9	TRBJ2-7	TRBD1	CASSGDSFLETYEQYF
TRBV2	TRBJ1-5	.	CASSVHGTQGNQPQHF
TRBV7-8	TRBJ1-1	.	CASSLDQTTRSRNTEAFF
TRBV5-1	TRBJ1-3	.	CASSRDNSGNTIYF
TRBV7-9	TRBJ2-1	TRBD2	CASSPGLAYYNEQFF
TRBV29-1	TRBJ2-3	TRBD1	CSVQGVGTDTQYF
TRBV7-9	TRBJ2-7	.	CASSIGSLYEQYF
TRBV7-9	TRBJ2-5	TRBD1	CASTRREDRGMETQYF
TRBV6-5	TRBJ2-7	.	CASSYSGGGFDEQYF
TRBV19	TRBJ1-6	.	CASSIQDSNSPLHF
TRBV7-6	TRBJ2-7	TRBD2	CASSLTSGGVYEQYF
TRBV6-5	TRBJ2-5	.	CASRESAETQYF
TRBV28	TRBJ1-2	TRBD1	CASSLTTGTNYGYTF
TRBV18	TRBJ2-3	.	CASSSDITDTQYF
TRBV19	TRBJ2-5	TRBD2	CASSSQAGGPRETQYF
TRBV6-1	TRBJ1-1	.	CASSESWTPNTEAFF
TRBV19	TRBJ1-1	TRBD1	CASRGQGVNTEAFF
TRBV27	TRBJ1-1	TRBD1	CASSYDRVSMNTEAFF
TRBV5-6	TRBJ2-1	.	CASSIYQGFEQFF